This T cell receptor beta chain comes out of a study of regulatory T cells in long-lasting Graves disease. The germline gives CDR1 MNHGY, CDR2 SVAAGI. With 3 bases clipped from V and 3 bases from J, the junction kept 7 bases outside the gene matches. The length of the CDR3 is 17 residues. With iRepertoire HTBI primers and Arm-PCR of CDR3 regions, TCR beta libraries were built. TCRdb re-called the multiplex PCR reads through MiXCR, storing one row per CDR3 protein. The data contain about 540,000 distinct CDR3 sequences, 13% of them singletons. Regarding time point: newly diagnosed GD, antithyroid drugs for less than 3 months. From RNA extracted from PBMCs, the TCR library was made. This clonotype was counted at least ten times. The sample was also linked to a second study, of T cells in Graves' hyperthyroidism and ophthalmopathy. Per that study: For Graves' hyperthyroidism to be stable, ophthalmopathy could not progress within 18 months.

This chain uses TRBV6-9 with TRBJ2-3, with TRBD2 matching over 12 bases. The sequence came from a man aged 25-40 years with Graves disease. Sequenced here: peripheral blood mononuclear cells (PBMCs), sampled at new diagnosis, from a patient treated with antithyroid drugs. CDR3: CASSYTRLAGATDTQYF. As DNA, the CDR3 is TGTGCCAGCAGTTACACAAGACTAGCGGGAGCTACAGATACGCAGTATTTT.